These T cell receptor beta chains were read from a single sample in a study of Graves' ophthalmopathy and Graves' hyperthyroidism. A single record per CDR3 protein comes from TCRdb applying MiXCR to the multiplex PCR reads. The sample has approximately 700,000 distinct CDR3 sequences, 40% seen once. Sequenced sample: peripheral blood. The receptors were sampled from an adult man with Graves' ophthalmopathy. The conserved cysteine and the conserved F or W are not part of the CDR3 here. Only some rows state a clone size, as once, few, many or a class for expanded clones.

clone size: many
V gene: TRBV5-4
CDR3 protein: ASSLEPGETQY

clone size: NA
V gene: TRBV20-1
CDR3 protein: SATPPEINQPQH

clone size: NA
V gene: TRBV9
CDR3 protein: ASSPDSGSNQPQH

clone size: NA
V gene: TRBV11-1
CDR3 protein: AWSVETGSPLH

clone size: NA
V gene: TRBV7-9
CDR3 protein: ASSYGQAYGYT

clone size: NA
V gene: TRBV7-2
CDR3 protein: ASSTQPGLAGETGELF

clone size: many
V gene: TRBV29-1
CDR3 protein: SVVRGSRRETQY

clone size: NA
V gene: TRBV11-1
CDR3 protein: ASSFYREYYNSPLH

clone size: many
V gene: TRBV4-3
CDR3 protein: ASSQDGTNSGANVLT

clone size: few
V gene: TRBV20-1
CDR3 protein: SARDLYSGANVLT

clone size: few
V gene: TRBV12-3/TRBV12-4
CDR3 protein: ASSSWGTGGGYT

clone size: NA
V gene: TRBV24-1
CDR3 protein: ATSDPGTGEEQY

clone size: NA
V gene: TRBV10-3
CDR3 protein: AISEGRFYEQY